The next 30 T cell receptor beta chains were all read from a single sample in a study of blood T cell repertoires in COVID-19. Sequencing used immunoSEQ multiplex PCR; TCRdb keeps in-frame clones, though not all of them. The sample has about 200,000 clones, over 75% seen once; the top ten hold 0.45% to 0.65%. Sequencing was performed on peripheral blood. The receptors here all came from a man aged 50 or older with acute or convalescent COVID-19.

The CDR3 nucleotides read TGTGCCACCCGCGGGACAGGGGTCTACGAGCAGTACTTC. Translated, it gives CATRGTGVYEQYF. This chain joins TRBV28 and TRBJ2-7; TRBD1 agrees at 10 bases. Germline values: CDR1 MDHEN, CDR2 SYDVKM. V lost 10 bases to trimming and J lost 3 bases; unmatched junction nucleotides: 6. This CDR3 contains 13 residues.

The V call is TRBV27, the J call TRBJ1-5; 7 nucleotides agree with TRBD1. Germline-derived CDR1 and CDR2 are MNHEY and SMNVEV (reference sequence). This CDR3 has 13 amino acids. V was clipped by 6 bases and J by 5 bases; unmatched bases: 4. CDR3 in DNA: TGTGCCAGCAGCGACAGGGTCTATCAGCCCCAGCATTTT. Translated, it gives CASSDRVYQPQHF.

V is TRBV6-5 and J is TRBJ1-2; the D gene is possibly TRBD1 (6 bases). Germline V gives CDR1 MNHEY, CDR2 SVGAGI. The CDR3 runs 15 residues. The ends were cut back, 7 bases at V and 1 base at J, with 16 bases in the middle. CDR3 sequence reads: CASKLAGQNNYGYTF. CDR3 nucleotides: TGTGCCAGCAAGCTAGCTGGACAGAATAACTATGGCTACACCTTC.

The chain recombines TRBV5-5 with TRBJ2-6; 8 bases map to TRBD1. CDR1 is SGHKS and CDR2 is YYEKEE in the germline V gene (reference sequence). V dropped 4 bases and J dropped 4; count of bases not matched to a gene: 16. CDR3 length: 19 residues. The CDR3: CASSLEPDREGAGANVLTF. In nucleotides, the CDR3 is TGTGCCAGCAGCCTGGAGCCGGACAGGGAAGGTGCCGGGGCCAACGTCCTGACTTTC.

The chain recombines TRBV9 with TRBJ2-1, with 10 bases identical to TRBD2. This CDR3 has 18 residues. Per the germline V gene, CDR1 is SGDLS and CDR2 is YYNGEE. With 1 base clipped from V and 6 bases from J, the junction kept 13 bases outside the gene matches. In DNA form, the CDR3 reads TGTGCCAGCAGCGTATCAGAGTACGGACTAGCGGCTTTCAATGAGCAGTTCTTC. It codes for CASSVSEYGLAAFNEQFF.

J is TRBJ2-7 and V is TRBV3-1 (or the pseudogene TRBV3-2), with D possibly matching TRBD2 (5 bases). The CDR3 consists of 13 residues. The germline gives CDR1 LGHDT, CDR2 YNNKEL (reference sequence). The V end lost 0 bases, the J end lost 11 bases, and 14 bases lay between the germline ends. This chain's CDR3 is CASSQERAGGKYF. In nucleotides, the CDR3 is TGTGCCAGCAGCCAAGAGAGGGCGGGTGGCAAGTACTTC.

The CDR3 sequence is CASSFRGSGANVLTF. The CDR3 coding sequence is TGTGCCAGCAGTTTCCGGGGCTCTGGGGCCAACGTCCTGACTTTC. This chain links TRBV27 with TRBJ2-6; a weak D match, TRBD2 (5 bases). Germline V gene lookup returns CDR1 MNHEY and CDR2 SMNVEV (reference sequence). The germline V and J ends were trimmed by 3 bases and 0 bases, with 6 bases remaining between them. The CDR3 sequence is 15 residues long.

The chain employs TRBV30 and TRBJ1-2; the D is unclear. Germline V CDR1 and CDR2: GTSNPN, SVGIG (reference sequence). This CDR3 comprises 11 residues. The ends were cut back, 3 bases at V and 1 base at J, with 3 bases in the middle. The CDR3, as DNA: TGTGCCTGGAGCAGTAACTATGGCTACACCTTC. This encodes CAWSSNYGYTF.

The chain uses TRBV18 and TRBJ2-2; tentatively, D is TRBD2 (6 bases). CDR3 length equals 17 residues. CDR1 and CDR2 from the germline V gene are KGHSH and LQKENI. Trimming took 3 bases from V and 3 from J, leaving 17 bases between them. For the CDR3, the DNA is TGTGCCAGCTCACCCCCCGCGGGATGGGGGGACACCGGGGAGCTGTTTTTT. Its protein product is CASSPPAGWGDTGELFF.

J is TRBJ2-7 and V is TRBV28, with 7 positions matching TRBD2. Germline lookup yields CDR1 MDHEN and CDR2 SYDVKM. The V gene end was trimmed by 6 bases and the J gene end by 3 bases; junction bases not matched to a gene: 8. CDR3 size: 14 residues. The CDR3 reads CASRETSRYYEQYF. CDR3 coding DNA: TGTGCCAGCAGAGAGACTAGCAGATACTACGAGCAGTACTTC.

This rearrangement joins TRBV5-4 to TRBJ1-6; no reliable D call. The CDR3 contains 16 residues. Trimming stripped 0 bases from V and 0 bases from J, with 7 bases between. In germline, CDR1 is SGHNT, CDR2 YYREEE (reference sequence). The DNA for the CDR3 is TGTGCCAGCAGCTTGGGACAACCCTCCTATAATTCACCCCTCCACTTT. It translates to CASSLGQPSYNSPLHF.

V and J are TRBV4-1 and TRBJ2-5; maybe TRBD2 (5 bases). In germline, CDR1 is MGHRA, CDR2 YSYEKL. V lost 0 bases and J 0 bases, leaving 11 bases between the germline ends. The CDR3 length is 16 residues. The CDR3: CASSQDDSGYQETQYF. The CDR3 DNA sequence: TGCGCCAGCAGCCAAGATGACTCGGGGTACCAAGAGACCCAGTACTTC.

The gene calls are TRBV6-5 and TRBJ2-1, with 7 bases lining up with TRBD2. Germline CDR1 MNHEY, CDR2 SVGAGI. V lost 10 bases to trimming and J lost 0 bases; unmatched junction nucleotides: 6. The CDR3 runs 14 residues. The DNA of the CDR3 is TGTGCCACTAGCGGCGAATTCTCCTACAATGAGCAGTTCTTC. Translated, it gives CATSGEFSYNEQFF.

This clone appeared a few times. The V call is TRBV2, the J call TRBJ1-5; tentatively, D is TRBD1 (6 bases). There are 14 residues in the CDR3. The germline V and J ends were trimmed by 4 bases and 4 bases, with 11 bases remaining between them. The V gene's germline CDR1 is SNHLY and CDR2 FYNNEI. The CDR3 loop reads CASSVERGNQPQHF. The CDR3 nucleotides read TGTGCCAGCAGTGTGGAAAGGGGGAATCAGCCCCAGCATTTT.

The CDR3 coding sequence is TGTGCCAGCTCACTCCGACAGGGAGAGAACACTGAAGCTTTCTTT. As protein: CASSLRQGENTEAFF. The chain links TRBV18 to TRBJ1-1; 7 positions match TRBD1. The J segment lost 1 base and the V segment lost 4 bases, leaving 6 bases of the junction unmatched. The V gene's germline CDR1 is KGHSH and CDR2 LQKENI. The CDR3 has 15 residues.

The chain recombines TRBV3-1 (or the pseudogene TRBV3-2) with TRBJ1-1, with a weak D call TRBD1 (6 bases). Germline V gene sequence: CDR1 LGHDT, CDR2 YNNKEL (reference sequence). CDR3 length: 16 residues. V dropped 2 bases and J dropped 3 bases, with 16 bases sitting between them. CDR3 region: CASSQTPRGMDTEAFF. The CDR3 coding sequence is TGTGCCAGCAGCCAAACCCCCAGGGGTATGGACACTGAAGCTTTCTTT.

The rearrangement links TRBV3-1 (or the pseudogene TRBV3-2) to TRBJ2-3; D may be TRBD2 (5 bases). Germline V gene lookup returns CDR1 LGHDT and CDR2 YNNKEL (reference sequence). V lost 0 bases and J 8 bases, leaving 15 bases between the germline ends. The CDR3 spans 15 residues. CDR3: CASSQDKGWTGTQYF. The CDR3 DNA reads as TGTGCCAGCAGCCAAGATAAGGGCTGGACTGGTACGCAGTATTTT.

The chain couples TRBV6-5 to TRBJ2-7; 11 bases align to TRBD2. This CDR3 comprises 14 residues. The V segment lost 10 bases and the J segment 3 bases; nucleotides outside the gene matches: 8. Germline assignment: CDR1 MNHEY and CDR2 SVGAGI. The CDR3 sequence is CATRGLAGGYEQYF. CDR3 in DNA: TGTGCCACCAGGGGCCTAGCGGGAGGCTACGAGCAGTACTTC.

CDR3 in DNA: TGTGCCAGCAGTTACACGTTAGCGGGAGCGAACTATGGCTACACCTTC. Translating gives CASSYTLAGANYGYTF. The rearrangement links TRBV6-5 to TRBJ1-2; D is uncertain. Germline V CDR1 and CDR2: MNHEY, SVGAGI. V lost 2 bases, J lost 2 bases, and 15 bases lay in between. This CDR3 spans 16 amino acids.

The chain carries TRBV28 and TRBJ1-5, with TRBD1 identical over 8 bases. This CDR3 has 11 amino acids. CDR1 is MDHEN and CDR2 is SYDVKM in the germline V gene. Trimming at V came to 3 bases and at J to 15 bases, leaving 4 bases not matched to a gene. This chain's CDR3 is CASSFRGPGHF. As DNA, the CDR3 is TGTGCCAGCAGTTTCAGGGGGCCAGGGCATTTT.

This chain links TRBV2 with TRBJ1-6; D call uncertain. The CDR3 is 12 amino acids. The V and J ends lost 6 bases and 8 bases respectively, with 8 bases between them. Germline CDR1 is SNHLY and CDR2 is FYNNEI. In DNA form, the CDR3 reads TGTGCCAGCAGGGACGGGGATTCACCCCTCCACTTT. This encodes CASRDGDSPLHF. The entire variable domain, with the rest obtained from reference TRBV2 and TRBJ1-6, is as follows: EPEVTQTPSHQVTQMGQEVILRCVPISNHLYFYWYRQILGQKVEFLVSFYNNEISEKSEIFDDQFSVERPDGSNFTLKIRSTKLEDSAMYFCASRDGDSPLHFGNGTRLTVT.

The chain's CDR3 is CASSINGQSNSPLHF. The CDR3 coding sequence is TGTGCCAGTAGTATAAACGGACAGAGCAATTCACCCCTCCACTTT. This chain uses TRBV19 with TRBJ1-6; D may be TRBD1 (6 bases). The CDR3 is made up of 15 amino acids. V lost 2 bases and J lost 7, with 12 bases in between. CDR1 and CDR2 (germline): LNHDA, SQIVND (reference sequence).

A single count supports this clone. The gene calls are TRBV4-2 and TRBJ2-5; 7 bases are a match to TRBD2. The CDR3 spans 17 residues. V gave up 5 bases and J gave up 3 bases; unmatched junction bases: 15. Germline CDR1 LGHNA, CDR2 YNFKEQ. The CDR3 DNA reads TGTGCCAGCAGCGTGGGAGAACACAGCGGACTAGAAGAGACCCAGTACTTC. Translation: CASSVGEHSGLEETQYF.

The CDR3 region is CASSPREAGELFF. The CDR3 DNA is TGTGCCAGCAGCCCACGAGAGGCCGGGGAGCTGTTTTTT. J is TRBJ2-2 and V is TRBV7-3, with D hard to call. The V gene lost 5 bases and the J gene lost 6 bases, with 10 bases spanning the gap. The CDR3 runs 13 residues. CDR1 is SGHTA and CDR2 is FQGTGA in the germline V gene.

This clone appeared a few times. This chain joins TRBV28 and TRBJ2-6; D unclear. V was shortened by 3 bases and J by 1 base, with 10 bases between the two germline ends. The CDR3 covers 16 residues. Germline values: CDR1 MDHEN, CDR2 SYDVKM. Here the CDR3 DNA reads TGTGCCAGCAGTTTGGTCCTTCGGTCTGGGGCCAACGTCCTGACTTTC. This sequence encodes CASSLVLRSGANVLTF. The whole variable domain, filled in from reference TRBV28 and TRBJ2-6, reads DVKVTQSSRYLVKRTGEKVFLECVQDMDHENMFWYRQDPGLGLRLIYFSYDVKMKEKGDIPEGYSVSREKKERFSLILESASTNQTSMYLCASSLVLRSGANVLTFGAGSRLTVL.

The CDR3 coding sequence is TGTGCCAGCAGCTTGAGGACAGGGGGTTCTGAGACCCAGTACTTC. It translates to CASSLRTGGSETQYF. This chain connects TRBV5-4 to TRBJ2-5; TRBD1 aligns across 10 bases. The V gene's germline CDR1 is SGHNT and CDR2 YYREEE (reference sequence). The CDR3 sequence is 15 residues long. The V gene end was trimmed by 1 base and the J gene end by 5 bases; junction bases not matched to a gene: 5.

In its sample, this clone was seen once. This chain links TRBV7-2 with TRBJ2-1, with no clear D. Trimming left V 4 bases short and J 8 bases short, with 12 bases between. The CDR3 consists of 13 residues. Germline values: CDR1 SGHTA, CDR2 FQGNSA. CDR3: CASSYRLGDEQFF. The CDR3 DNA follows: TGTGCCAGCAGCTACCGCCTGGGCGATGAGCAGTTCTTC.

The chain joins TRBV27 to TRBJ1-1; D might be TRBD1 (5 bases). V lost 5 bases and J 11 bases, leaving 18 bases between the germline ends. CDR1 and CDR2 from the germline V gene are MNHEY and SMNVEV (reference sequence). The CDR3 length is 13 residues. DNA of the CDR3: TGTGCCAGCAGTCCCCGGGGGGAGGTGGCCGCTTTCTTT. Translated, it gives CASSPRGEVAAFF.

The CDR3 sequence is CASSMRSSSTDTQYF. CDR3 DNA: TGTGCCAGTAGTATGAGGTCTAGCAGTACAGATACGCAGTATTTT. The rearrangement links TRBV19 to TRBJ2-3; weak D call: TRBD2 (5 bases). Looked up from germline, CDR1 is LNHDA and CDR2 is SQIVND (reference sequence). Trimming left V 3 bases short and J 3 bases short, with 13 bases between. The CDR3 sequence is 15 residues long.

The chain employs TRBV7-2 and TRBJ2-5, with D unresolved. The CDR3 extends over 15 amino acids. CDR1 and CDR2 from the germline V gene are SGHTA and FQGNSA. V lost 0 bases to trimming and J lost 1 base, with 9 bases between them. CDR3 nucleotide sequence: TGTGCCAGCAGCTTAGCGCCGGGTCCCCAAGAGACCCAGTACTTC. Protein product: CASSLAPGPQETQYF.